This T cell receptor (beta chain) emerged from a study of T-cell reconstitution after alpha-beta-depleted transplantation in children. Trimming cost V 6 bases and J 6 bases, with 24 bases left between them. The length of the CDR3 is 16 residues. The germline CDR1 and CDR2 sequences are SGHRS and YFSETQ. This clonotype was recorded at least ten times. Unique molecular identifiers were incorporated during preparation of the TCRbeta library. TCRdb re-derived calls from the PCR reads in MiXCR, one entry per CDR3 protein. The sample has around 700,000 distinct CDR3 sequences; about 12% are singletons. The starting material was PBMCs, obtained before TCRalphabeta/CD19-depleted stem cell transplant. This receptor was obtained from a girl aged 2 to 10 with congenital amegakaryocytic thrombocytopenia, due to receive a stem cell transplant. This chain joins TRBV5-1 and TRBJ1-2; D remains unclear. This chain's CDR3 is CASIGRLRVREDGYTF. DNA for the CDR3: TGCGCCAGCATAGGCCGATTGCGGGTCCGGGAGGATGGCTACACCTTC.